This entry is about one TCR beta chain. Its antigen is not identified. Diagnoses were established using clinical symptoms, serum thyroxine and TRAb, thyroid ultrasound and orbital computed tomography. Losses at the gene ends were 6 bases for V and 6 bases for J; bases not matched to a gene: 7. Germline loops: CDR1 MNHNS, CDR2 SASEGT. The CDR3 extends over 13 amino acids. The sample belongs to a study of T cells in Graves' hyperthyroidism and ophthalmopathy. Study as a whole: Peripheral blood samples were taken at initial diagnosis, prior to any treatment.

The investigators amplified TCR beta CDR3 regions from RNA transcripts. TCR CDR3 underwent first-round RT-PCR with the HTBI primer set. TCRdb reanalysed the multiplex PCR reads using MiXCR and keeps one entry per CDR3 protein. The sample has hundreds of thousands of distinct CDR3 sequences; approximately 25% are singletons. Findings and caveats of the study: Blood also held most thyroid clonotypes expanded beyond 0.001. A model using 13 V-J features told ophthalmopathy apart from stable hyperthyroidism.

The sequence was collected from a woman aged 30 to 39 with Graves' ophthalmopathy. The sequenced sample consisted of blood. The V call is TRBV6-1, the J call TRBJ2-7; 8 positions agree with TRBD1. DNA for the CDR3: TGTGCCAGCAGCCCCATGACAGGGGTCGAGCAGTACTTC. It is translated as CASSPMTGVEQYF.